Following are 8 T cell receptor beta chains from one sample sequenced in a study of T-cell memory formation after mild COVID-19. Each CDR3 protein is one row after TCRdb ran MiXCR on the 5' RACE reads. This table has just over 300,000 distinct CDR3 sequences, just under 20% appearing once. Sequencing used PBMCs or a T cell subset sorted from them (not recorded which). The origin of the receptors is a man between 18 and 35 years old who had mild COVID-19 (a few samples of this study predate the infection). Cell type and time point are not known.

The chain links TRBV18 to TRBJ2-7; D tentatively fits TRBD1 or TRBD2 (5 bases each). Trimming removed 1 base from V and 6 bases from J, with 7 bases in between. Germline CDR1 and CDR2: KGHSH and LQKENI. The CDR3 loop spans 12 amino acids. Here the CDR3 reads CASSPRGSEQYV. As DNA, the CDR3 is TGTGCCAGCTCACCACGGGGGAGCGAGCAGTACGTC.

This clonotype showed up many times. J is TRBJ2-7 and V is TRBV4-3, with D unresolved. Germline CDR1 is LGHNA and CDR2 is YSLEER. Trimming removed 0 bases from V and 3 bases from J, with 9 bases in between. The CDR3 contains 14 residues. Here the CDR3 reads CASSQDLGYYEQYF. The CDR3 nucleotides are TGCGCCAGCAGCCAAGATCTAGGGTACTACGAGCAGTACTTC.

This clonotype was seen a few times. The CDR3 is CASTGGTAHNSPLHF. For the CDR3, the DNA is TGTGCCAGCACCGGGGGGACAGCTCATAATTCACCCCTCCACTTT. The V gene is TRBV6-5, the J gene TRBJ1-6; TRBD1 agrees at 7 bases. CDR1 and CDR2 from the germline V gene are MNHEY and SVGAGI. After removal of 7 bases from V and 5 bases from J, the junction contained 8 bases not matched to a gene. The CDR3 has 15 residues.

This clonotype was seen only a few times. The chain links TRBV7-2 to TRBJ2-5, with 12 bases that match TRBD2. Germline CDR1 is SGHTA and CDR2 is FQGNSA. After removal of 5 bases from V and 5 bases from J, the junction contained 6 bases not matched to a gene. There are 15 residues in the CDR3. CDR3 DNA: TGTGCCAGCAGCCCCTGGACTAGCGGGGTCGAGACCCAGTACTTC. It yields the protein CASSPWTSGVETQYF.

This clonotype was seen repeatedly, ten times or more. The rearrangement joins TRBV7-9 to TRBJ2-3, with unresolved D. Trimming took off 5 bases at V and 0 bases at J, with 9 bases between the two ends. The CDR3 extends over 14 amino acids. The germline V gene encodes CDR1 SEHNR and CDR2 FQNEAQ (reference sequence). The CDR3 DNA reads TGTGCCAGCAGCCGACCTATTAGCACAGATACGCAGTATTTT. It codes for CASSRPISTDTQYF.

This clonotype has just a few counts. V usage is TRBV6-2 or TRBV6-3 and J usage is TRBJ1-5, with D tentatively TRBD1 (6 bases). The CDR3 has 13 amino acids. Germline values: CDR1 MNHEY, CDR2 SVGEGT. V lost 4 bases and J lost 11, with 15 bases in between. CDR3 nucleotide sequence: TGTGCCAGCAGTTGGCCACAGGGAAGGGCCCAGCATTTT. Amino acid sequence: CASSWPQGRAQHF.

This clonotype occurred a few times. This rearrangement joins TRBV7-8 to TRBJ2-1, with unresolved D. Germline V gives CDR1 SGHVS, CDR2 FQNEAQ. This CDR3 has 15 amino acids. V was pared by 2 bases and J by 0 bases, with 8 bases between. The CDR3 spells CASSLTLSSYNEQFF. CDR3 coding DNA: TGTGCCAGCAGCTTAACGCTGAGCTCCTACAATGAGCAGTTCTTC.

The rearrangement joins TRBV9 to TRBJ2-3; perhaps D is TRBD1 or TRBD2 (5 bases each). Trimming stripped 3 bases from V and 7 bases from J, with 27 bases between. Germline loops: CDR1 SGDLS, CDR2 YYNGEE. This CDR3 spans 18 amino acids. The CDR3 sequence is CASSATRGTGGDIYTQYF. DNA of the CDR3: TGTGCCAGCAGCGCCACCCGAGGTACAGGAGGAGACATTTATACGCAGTATTTT.